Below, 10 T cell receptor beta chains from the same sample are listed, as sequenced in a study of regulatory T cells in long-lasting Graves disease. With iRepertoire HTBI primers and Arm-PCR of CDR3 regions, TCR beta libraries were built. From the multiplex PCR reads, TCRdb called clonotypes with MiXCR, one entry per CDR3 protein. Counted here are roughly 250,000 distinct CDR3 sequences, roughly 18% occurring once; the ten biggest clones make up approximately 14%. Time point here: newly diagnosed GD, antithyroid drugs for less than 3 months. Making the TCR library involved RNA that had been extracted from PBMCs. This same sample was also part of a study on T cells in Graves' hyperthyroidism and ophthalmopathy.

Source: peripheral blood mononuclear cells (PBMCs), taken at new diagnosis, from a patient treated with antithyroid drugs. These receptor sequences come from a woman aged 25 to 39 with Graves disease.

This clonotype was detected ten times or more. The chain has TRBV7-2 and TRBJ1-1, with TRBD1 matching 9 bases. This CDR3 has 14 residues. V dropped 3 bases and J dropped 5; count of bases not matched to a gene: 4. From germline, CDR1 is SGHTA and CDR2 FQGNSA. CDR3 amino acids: CASSLDRGYTEAFF. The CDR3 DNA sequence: TGTGCCAGCAGCTTGGACAGGGGATATACTGAAGCTTTCTTT.

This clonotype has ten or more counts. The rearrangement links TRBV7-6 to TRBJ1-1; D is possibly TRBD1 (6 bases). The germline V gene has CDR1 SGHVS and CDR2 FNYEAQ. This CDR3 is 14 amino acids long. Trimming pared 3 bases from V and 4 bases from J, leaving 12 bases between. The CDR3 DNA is TGTGCCAGCAGCTTCTCAAGGGGGAGCACTGAAGCTTTCTTT. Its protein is CASSFSRGSTEAFF.

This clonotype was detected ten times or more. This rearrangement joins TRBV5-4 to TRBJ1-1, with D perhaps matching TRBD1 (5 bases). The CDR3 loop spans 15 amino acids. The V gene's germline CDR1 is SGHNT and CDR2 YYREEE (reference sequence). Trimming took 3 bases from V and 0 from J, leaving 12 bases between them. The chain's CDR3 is CASSSRQTLNTEAFF. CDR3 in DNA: TGTGCCAGCAGCTCTAGACAGACCCTGAACACTGAAGCTTTCTTT.

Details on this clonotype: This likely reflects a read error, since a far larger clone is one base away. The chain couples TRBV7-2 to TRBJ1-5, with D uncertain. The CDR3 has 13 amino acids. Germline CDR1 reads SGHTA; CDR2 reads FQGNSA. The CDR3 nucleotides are TGTGTCAGCAGCCAGACGGGGAATCAGCCCCAGCATTTT. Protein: CVSSQTGNQPQHF.

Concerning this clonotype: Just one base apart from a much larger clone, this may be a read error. CDR3 sequence (DNA): TGTGCCAGCAGCGACGGGGACAGAGAACTGTTTTTT. Translating gives CASSDGDRELFF. The rearrangement joins TRBV9 to TRBJ1-4; TRBD1 matches at 7 bases. The CDR3 is 12 residues long. V shed 3 bases and J 12 bases; nucleotides not matched to a gene: 5. Germline CDR1 SGDLS, CDR2 YYNGEE.

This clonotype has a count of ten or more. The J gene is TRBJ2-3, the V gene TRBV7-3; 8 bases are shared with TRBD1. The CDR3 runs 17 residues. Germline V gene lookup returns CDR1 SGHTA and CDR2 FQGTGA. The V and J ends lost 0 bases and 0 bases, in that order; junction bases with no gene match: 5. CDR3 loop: CASSLTYRGSSTDTQYF. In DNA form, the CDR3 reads TGTGCCAGCAGCTTAACGTACAGGGGGTCTAGCACAGATACGCAGTATTTT. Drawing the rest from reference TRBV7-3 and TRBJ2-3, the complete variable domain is GAGVSQTPSNKVTEKGKYVELRCDPISGHTALYWYRQSLGQGPEFLIYFQGTGAADDSGLPNDRFFAVRPEGSVSTLKIQRTERGDSAVYLCASSLTYRGSSTDTQYFGPGTRLTVL.

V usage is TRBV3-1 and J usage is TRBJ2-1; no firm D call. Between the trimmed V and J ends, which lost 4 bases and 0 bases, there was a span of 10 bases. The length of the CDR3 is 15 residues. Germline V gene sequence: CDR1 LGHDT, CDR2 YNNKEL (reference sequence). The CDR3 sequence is CASSLSSVSYNEQFF. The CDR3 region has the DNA TGTGCCAGCAGCCTCAGCAGTGTCTCCTACAATGAGCAGTTCTTC.

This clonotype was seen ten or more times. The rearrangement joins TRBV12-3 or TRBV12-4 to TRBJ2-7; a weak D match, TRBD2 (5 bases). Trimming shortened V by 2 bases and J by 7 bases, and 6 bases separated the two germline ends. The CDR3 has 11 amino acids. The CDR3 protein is CASSLSGEQYF. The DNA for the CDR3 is TGTGCCAGCAGTTTATCGGGGGAGCAGTACTTC.

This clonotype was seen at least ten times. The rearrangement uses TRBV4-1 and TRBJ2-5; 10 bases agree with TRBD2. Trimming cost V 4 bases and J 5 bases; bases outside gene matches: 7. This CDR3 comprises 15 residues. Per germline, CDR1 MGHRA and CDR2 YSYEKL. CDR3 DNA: TGCGCCAGCAGCCGGCTAGCGGGGGCGGGGGAGACCCAGTACTTC. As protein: CASSRLAGAGETQYF.

CDR3 amino acids: CASSLRRGPGANVLTF. CDR3 in DNA: TGTGCCAGCAGCTTAAGAAGGGGACCTGGGGCCAACGTCCTGACTTTC. The genes are TRBV7-8 and TRBJ2-6; perhaps D is TRBD1 or TRBD2 (5 bases each). The CDR3 contains 16 residues. V lost 2 bases to trimming and J lost 2 bases, with 10 bases between them. Germline-derived CDR1 and CDR2 are SGHVS and FQNEAQ.